The 15 T cell receptor beta chains below were found in one sample sequenced in a study of cytomegalovirus exposure and HLA in healthy donors (dated by TCRdb to about 2017). The library was obtained by the immunoSEQ multiplex PCR assay. For the multiplex PCR, a mixture combining 60 forward primers for TCR Vbeta segments and 13 reverse primers for TCR Jbeta segments was used. The table was pulled from immuneACCESS by TCRdb, which kept in-frame rearrangements only. Such tables lose some clones; where checked, under half of the loss comes from unresolved V genes, and the rest has no known cause. This sample gives about 120,000 clones in total; about 78% of them show up just once. 1.2% of the sample comes from the top ten. The sample taken for sequencing was PBMCs. All receptors derive from a female donor in good health and CMV-seronegative.

The J gene is TRBJ1-1, the V gene TRBV6-5, with D unresolved. Germline lookup yields CDR1 MNHEY and CDR2 SVGAGI. The germline V and J ends were trimmed by 7 bases and 1 base, with 16 bases remaining between them. The CDR3 runs 15 residues. DNA of the CDR3: TGTGCCAGCACCAAAGATCGCGGAAAGAACACTGAAGCTTTCTTT. Its protein product is CASTKDRGKNTEAFF.

The V gene is TRBV15, the J gene TRBJ1-2; D is ambiguous. The germline V and J ends were trimmed by 5 bases and 5 bases, with 9 bases remaining between them. CDR1 is LNHNV and CDR2 is YYDKDF in the germline V gene (reference sequence). The CDR3 loop spans 12 amino acids. The CDR3 bases are TGTGCCACCAGCTCACGGGTGTATGGCTACACCTTC. Translation: CATSSRVYGYTF.

Here the CDR3 DNA reads TGCGCCAGCAGCCATTCTGAGGGCACTAACTATGGCTACACCTTC. As protein: CASSHSEGTNYGYTF. The rearrangement joins TRBV4-1 to TRBJ1-2; D gene unclear. In germline, CDR1 is MGHRA, CDR2 YSYEKL. There are 15 residues in the CDR3. Trimming stripped 3 bases from V and 0 bases from J, with 11 bases between.

This sequence joins TRBV5-8 and TRBJ2-1; D remains unclear. The germline V and J ends were trimmed by 6 bases and 6 bases, with 7 bases remaining between them. The CDR3 is 11 amino acids. Germline V gene lookup returns CDR1 SGHTS and CDR2 YDEGEE. CDR3 sequence: CASTVFNEQFF. CDR3 DNA: TGTGCCAGCACGGTTTTCAATGAGCAGTTCTTC.

V and J are TRBV28 and TRBJ2-5; 8 bases align to TRBD2. The J call may be in error: the DNA end matches TRBJ2-7 better. The CDR3 is made up of 14 amino acids. CDR1 is MDHEN and CDR2 is SYDVKM in the germline V gene. The CDR3 spells CASSPGGGSYEQYF. The CDR3 region has the DNA TGTGCCAGCAGTCCCGGGGGGGGCTCCTACGAGCAGTACTTC.

The chain employs TRBV13 and TRBJ2-1; 13 nucleotides line up with TRBD2. V was pared by 5 bases and J by 7 bases, with 8 bases of the junction left unmatched. This CDR3 contains 16 residues. The germline gives CDR1 PRHDT, CDR2 FYEKMQ (reference sequence). CDR3 protein: CASSTRLAGGSNEQFF. Here the CDR3 DNA reads TGTGCCAGCAGCACCCGACTAGCGGGAGGATCGAATGAGCAGTTCTTC.

As regards this clone: The germline gene is not matched at one end of the junction; a read error may be the cause. This chain uses TRBV19 with TRBJ2-6; 8 bases match TRBD1. The length of the CDR3 is 16 residues. The V gene's germline CDR1 is LNHDA and CDR2 SQIVND (reference sequence). The CDR3 protein is CASSRQGNSGANGLTF. CDR3 nucleotide sequence: TGTGCCAGTAGTAGACAGGGGAACTCTGGGGCCAACGGCCTGACTTTC.

The rearrangement uses TRBV10-3 and TRBJ2-3; 10 nucleotides line up with TRBD1. The V gene end was trimmed by 7 bases and the J gene end by 3 bases; junction bases not matched to a gene: 4. Germline CDR1 ENHRY, CDR2 SYGVKD. This CDR3 is 14 amino acids long. CDR3 residues: CAITDRGRTDTQYF. The CDR3 nucleotides are TGTGCCATCACCGACAGGGGGCGGACAGATACGCAGTATTTT.

The V gene is TRBV19, the J gene TRBJ2-3; 10 bases agree with TRBD2. This CDR3 is built from 15 residues. Germline V gene data show CDR1 as LNHDA and CDR2 as SQIVND (reference sequence). The J segment lost 3 bases and the V segment lost 6 bases, leaving 6 bases of the junction unmatched. The CDR3, as DNA: TGTGCCAGTAGCCCGAGCGGGGGGGTTACAGATACGCAGTATTTT. It translates to CASSPSGGVTDTQYF. The full variable domain, completed using reference TRBV19 and TRBJ2-3, is DGGITQSPKYLFRKEGQNVTLSCEQNLNHDAMYWYRQDPGQGLRLIYYSQIVNDFQKGDIAEGYSVSREKKESFPLTVTSAQKNPTAFYLCASSPSGGVTDTQYFGPGTRLTVL.

This rearrangement joins TRBV11-2 to TRBJ2-1; a weak D match, TRBD2 (5 bases). Germline CDR1 SGHAT, CDR2 FQNNGV. V lost 1 base and J lost 4, with 14 bases in between. This CDR3 is 16 amino acids long. The CDR3 DNA sequence: TGTGCCAGCAGCTTAGGGTCTAGCTGGACGTACAATGAGCAGTTCTTC. Translated, it gives CASSLGSSWTYNEQFF.

The rearrangement uses TRBV7-9 and TRBJ1-6; possible D gene TRBD1, 5 bases. Germline CDR1 is SEHNR and CDR2 is FQNEAQ (reference sequence). The CDR3 has 18 amino acids. Trimming shortened V by 5 bases and J by 2 bases, and 19 bases separated the two germline ends. CDR3 residues: CASSPGDSHEPYNSPLHF. As DNA, the CDR3 is TGTGCCAGCAGCCCGGGAGACAGCCACGAACCCTATAATTCACCCCTCCACTTT.

The V call is TRBV2, the J call TRBJ2-3, with D tentatively TRBD2 (6 bases). Germline CDR1 is SNHLY and CDR2 is FYNNEI. Trimming left V 5 bases short and J 6 bases short, with 12 bases between. The CDR3 consists of 13 residues. The CDR3 bases are TGTGCCAGCAGTCCGGGACTCAGGGATACGCAGTATTTT. Its translation is CASSPGLRDTQYF.

The sample holds a few counts of this clone. This sequence joins TRBV21-1 and TRBJ2-2; TRBD2 is the table's D call and was not checked against the DNA. TRBV21-1 is an annotated pseudogene. The CDR3 is 14 amino acids. In DNA, the CDR3 is TGTGCCAGCAGCGCAGACCGGGGAACCGGGGAGCTGTTTTTT. This codes for CASSADRGTGELFF.

The chain combines TRBV28 with TRBJ1-2; TRBD1 is a possible D gene (5 bases). The CDR3 consists of 15 residues. Germline V CDR1 and CDR2: MDHEN, SYDVKM. V lost 3 bases to trimming and J lost 5 bases, with 16 bases between them. Here the CDR3 DNA reads TGTGCCAGCAGTTTCCTACAGGACGGATGGTATGGCTACACCTTC. This sequence encodes CASSFLQDGWYGYTF.

The J gene is TRBJ1-5, the V gene TRBV19, with unresolved D. V was shortened by 3 bases and J by 2 bases, with 11 bases between the two germline ends. Germline V gene lookup returns CDR1 LNHDA and CDR2 SQIVND (reference sequence). The CDR3 is 15 amino acids. This CDR3 reads CASSIFFGGNQPQHF. DNA for the CDR3: TGTGCCAGTAGTATTTTTTTCGGAGGCAATCAGCCCCAGCATTTT.